Below, 15 T cell receptor beta chains from the same sample are listed, as sequenced in a study of cytomegalovirus exposure and HLA in healthy donors. Vbeta (60) and Jbeta (13) primers were used in the PCR. Here immunoSEQ multiplex PCR was the method, and the copy in TCRdb shows in-frame clones only, minus some. The sample consists of approximately 200,000 clones, roughly 83% of them appearing once. Sequenced input: PBMCs. All receptors come from a girl aged 5 to 17 in good health and CMV-seronegative.

The V and J genes are TRBV25-1 and TRBJ1-1, with D perhaps TRBD1 (5 bases). Trimming shortened V by 1 base and J by 4 bases, and 13 bases separated the two germline ends. Germline V CDR1 and CDR2: MGHDK, SYGVNS. The CDR3 loop spans 15 amino acids. CDR3 sequence: CASSESTGGRTEAFF. DNA for the CDR3: TGTGCCAGCAGTGAATCTACGGGGGGACGCACTGAAGCTTTCTTT.

The V gene is TRBV5-1, the J gene TRBJ1-4, with 8 nucleotides matching TRBD1. J was trimmed by 8 bases and V by 2 bases; bases with no gene match: 8. The CDR3 has 15 amino acids. Germline CDR1 reads SGHRS; CDR2 reads YFSETQ. The CDR3: CASSLGQGFLEKLFF. Here the CDR3 DNA reads TGCGCCAGCAGCTTAGGACAGGGATTTTTAGAAAAACTGTTTTTT.

The chain joins TRBV19 to TRBJ1-5, with a weak D call TRBD1 (5 bases). Germline CDR1 reads LNHDA; CDR2 reads SQIVND (reference sequence). This CDR3 spans 16 amino acids. Deletions cut 6 bases from V and 0 bases from J, with 15 bases between. The CDR3 DNA is TGTGCCAGTAGCCTACCCCAGGGTTATAGCAATCAGCCCCAGCATTTT. Protein sequence: CASSLPQGYSNQPQHF.

The chain joins TRBV6-5 to TRBJ2-5, with D maybe TRBD1 (6 bases). This CDR3 region has 14 residues. Germline V lookup: CDR1 MNHEY, CDR2 SVGAGI. The V end lost 2 bases, the J end lost 4 bases, and 11 bases lay between the germline ends. The CDR3 spells CASSYHDRRETQYF. In DNA, the CDR3 is TGTGCCAGCAGTTACCACGACAGGAGAGAGACCCAGTACTTC.

This clone was recorded once. The chain carries TRBV27 and TRBJ2-1; 7 nucleotides agree with TRBD1. Trimming took 2 bases from V and 4 from J; bases not matched to a gene: 5. Germline lookup yields CDR1 MNHEY and CDR2 SMNVEV (reference sequence). CDR3 length: 15 residues. The CDR3 spells CASSLEGAKYNEQFF. The CDR3 DNA reads as TGTGCCAGCAGTTTAGAGGGGGCAAAATACAATGAGCAGTTCTTC.

This sequence joins TRBV7-9 and TRBJ2-3; a weak D match, TRBD1 (5 bases). Germline V gene data show CDR1 as SEHNR and CDR2 as FQNEAQ (reference sequence). CDR3 length: 15 residues. The V and J ends lost 3 bases and 1 base respectively, with 11 bases between them. DNA of the CDR3: TGTGCCAGCAGCTTGGATCTACAGGGCACAGATACGCAGTATTTT. It translates to CASSLDLQGTDTQYF.

The gene calls are TRBV11-2 and TRBJ2-5; 7 nucleotides agree with TRBD2. With V trimmed by 5 bases and J by 5 bases, 11 bases remained unmatched. The CDR3 runs 15 residues. The germline CDR1 and CDR2 sequences are SGHAT and FQNNGV. The CDR3 nucleotides read TGTGCCAGCAGCACGAGCGGGACTTCCGGCGAGACCCAGTACTTC. It codes for CASSTSGTSGETQYF.

V gene TRBV5-6 combines with J gene TRBJ2-5, with 10 bases aligning to TRBD2. The CDR3 consists of 14 residues. Trimming cost V 0 bases and J 10 bases; bases outside gene matches: 6. The germline V gene has CDR1 SGHDT and CDR2 YYEEEE. DNA of the CDR3: TGTGCCAGCAGCTTGGGCCTAGCGGGGGCCCACCAGTACTTC. Translation gives CASSLGLAGAHQYF.

The V call is TRBV9, the J call TRBJ2-7; perhaps TRBD2 as D (6 bases). V was shortened by 0 bases and J by 5 bases, with 6 bases between the two germline ends. Germline V gives CDR1 SGDLS, CDR2 YYNGEE. The CDR3 spans 12 residues. CDR3 residues: CASSVGGDEQYF. In DNA, the CDR3 is TGTGCCAGCAGCGTAGGGGGGGACGAGCAGTACTTC.

On this clone: At one of its ends the junction is not consistent with the germline gene, which may arise from a read error. This chain connects TRBV19 to TRBJ1-5, with 7 bases identical to TRBD1. The CDR3 covers 18 residues. Germline CDR1 and CDR2: LNHDA and SQIVND (reference sequence). CDR3 bases: TGTGCCAGTAGGGGATCCGGGACAGTCTCAATTCCAAATCAGCCCCGGCATTTT. Translating it yields CASRGSGTVSIPNQPRHF. The entire variable domain, with the rest obtained from reference TRBV19 and TRBJ1-5, is as follows: DGGITQSPKYLFRKEGQNVTLSCEQNLNHDAMYWYRQDPGQGLRLIYYSQIVNDFQKGDIAEGYSVSREKKESFPLTVTSAQKNPTAFYLCASRGSGTVSIPNQPRHFGDGTRLSIL.

The V call is TRBV28, the J call TRBJ1-5; 8 positions match TRBD1. V was clipped by 10 bases and J by 9 bases; unmatched bases: 8. This CDR3 comprises 12 residues. Germline CDR1 reads MDHEN; CDR2 reads SYDVKM. The CDR3 sequence is CATRQGSWPQHF. For the CDR3, the DNA is TGTGCCACCCGACAGGGGAGTTGGCCCCAGCATTTT.

The chain combines TRBV7-2 with TRBJ2-1; 7 positions match TRBD2. V was clipped by 5 bases and J by 4 bases; unmatched bases: 14. Germline V lookup: CDR1 SGHTA, CDR2 FQGNSA. The CDR3 totals 17 residues. This chain's CDR3 is CASSPDPRAGSYNEQFF. The CDR3 DNA reads as TGTGCCAGCAGCCCGGACCCGCGAGCGGGGAGTTACAATGAGCAGTTCTTC. The entire variable domain, with the rest obtained from reference TRBV7-2 and TRBJ2-1, is as follows: GAGVSQSPSNKVTEKGKDVELRCDPISGHTALYWYRQSLGQGLEFLIYFQGNSAPDKSGLPSDRFSAERTGGSVSTLTIQRTQQEDSAVYLCASSPDPRAGSYNEQFFGPGTRLTVL.

The CDR3 DNA sequence: TGTGCCAGCGCTCCCACTAGCGGGAGGCCCAATGAGCAGTTCTTC. Its translation is CASAPTSGRPNEQFF. V gene TRBV19 combines with J gene TRBJ2-1; 12 positions match TRBD2. The CDR3 length is 15 residues. The V gene's germline CDR1 is LNHDA and CDR2 SQIVND (reference sequence). J gave up 6 bases and V 9 bases, and 9 bases lay outside the gene matches.

J is TRBJ2-6 and V is TRBV5-1, with a tentative D call TRBD1 (5 bases). V was trimmed by 4 bases and J by 0 bases, leaving 11 bases between them. CDR1 and CDR2 from the germline V gene are SGHRS and YFSETQ. The CDR3 consists of 16 residues. The CDR3 sequence: CASSPPRGSGANVLTF. The CDR3 nucleotides read TGCGCCAGCAGCCCACCAAGGGGCTCTGGGGCCAACGTCCTGACTTTC.

V and J are TRBV7-2 and TRBJ1-3; D gene unclear. CDR1 is SGHTA, CDR2 FQGNSA, per germline. Trimming took off 1 base at V and 1 base at J, with 11 bases between the two ends. CDR3 length: 16 residues. The CDR3 region has the DNA TGTGCCAGCAGCTTAGGGGCATTCCCATCTGGAAACACCATATATTTT. Protein: CASSLGAFPSGNTIYF.